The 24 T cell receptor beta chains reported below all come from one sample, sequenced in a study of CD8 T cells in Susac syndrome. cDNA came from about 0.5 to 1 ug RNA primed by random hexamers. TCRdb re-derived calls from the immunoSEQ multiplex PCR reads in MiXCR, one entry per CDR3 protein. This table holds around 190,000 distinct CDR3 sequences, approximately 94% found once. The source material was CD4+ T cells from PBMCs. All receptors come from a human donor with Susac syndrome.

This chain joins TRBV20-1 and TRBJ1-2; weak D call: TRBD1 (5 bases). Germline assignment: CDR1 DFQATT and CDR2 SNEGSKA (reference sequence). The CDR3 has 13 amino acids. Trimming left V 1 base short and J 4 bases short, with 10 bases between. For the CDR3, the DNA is TGCAGTGCTAGAGTTGACAGATCCTATGGCTACACCTTC. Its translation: CSARVDRSYGYTF.

CDR3 loop: CASSPGQGAVHEQYF. In nucleotides, the CDR3 is TGTGCCAGCAGCCCTGGACAGGGGGCGGTCCACGAGCAGTACTTC. The chain couples TRBV7-2 to TRBJ2-7, with 11 nucleotides matching TRBD1. Germline V lookup: CDR1 SGHTA, CDR2 FQGNSA. This CDR3 region has 15 residues. J lost 5 bases, V lost 5 bases, and 8 bases had no gene match.

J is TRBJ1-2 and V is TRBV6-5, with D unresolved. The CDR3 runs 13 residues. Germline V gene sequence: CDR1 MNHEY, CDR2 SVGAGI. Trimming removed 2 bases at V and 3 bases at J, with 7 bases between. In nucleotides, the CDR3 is TGTGCCAGCAGTTACCGGGAATACTATGGCTACACCTTC. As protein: CASSYREYYGYTF.

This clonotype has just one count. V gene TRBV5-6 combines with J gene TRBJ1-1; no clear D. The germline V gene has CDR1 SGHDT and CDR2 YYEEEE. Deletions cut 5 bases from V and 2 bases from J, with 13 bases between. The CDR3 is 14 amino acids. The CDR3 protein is CASRQLSSNTEAFF. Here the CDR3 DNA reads TGTGCCAGCAGGCAGCTTTCCTCCAACACTGAAGCTTTCTTT.

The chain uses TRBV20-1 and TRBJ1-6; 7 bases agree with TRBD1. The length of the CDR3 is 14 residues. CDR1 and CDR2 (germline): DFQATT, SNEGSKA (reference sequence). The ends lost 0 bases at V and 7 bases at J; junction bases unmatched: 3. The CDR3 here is CSARDDRDNSPLHF. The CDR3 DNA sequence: TGCAGTGCTAGAGATGACAGGGACAATTCACCCCTCCACTTT.

The CDR3 reads CASSKEGPRTGIEQYF. CDR3 DNA: TGTGCCAGCAGCAAAGAGGGGCCCCGGACAGGGATCGAGCAGTACTTC. The chain combines TRBV21-1 with TRBJ2-7; no DNA check was done on the table's D call, TRBD1. TRBV21-1 constitutes a pseudogene. CDR3 size: 16 residues.

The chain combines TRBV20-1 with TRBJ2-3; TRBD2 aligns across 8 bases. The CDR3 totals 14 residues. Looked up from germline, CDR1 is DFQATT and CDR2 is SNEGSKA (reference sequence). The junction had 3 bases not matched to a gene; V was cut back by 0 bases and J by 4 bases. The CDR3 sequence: CSARDRRGADTQYF. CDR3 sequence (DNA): TGCAGTGCTAGAGATCGGCGGGGGGCAGATACGCAGTATTTT.

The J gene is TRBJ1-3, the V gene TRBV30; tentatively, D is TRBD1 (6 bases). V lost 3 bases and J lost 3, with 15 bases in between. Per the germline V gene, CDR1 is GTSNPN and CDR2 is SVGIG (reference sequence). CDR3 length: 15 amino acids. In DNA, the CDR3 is TGTGCCTGGAGCCGAACAGGGAATCTTGGAAACACCATATATTTT. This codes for CAWSRTGNLGNTIYF.

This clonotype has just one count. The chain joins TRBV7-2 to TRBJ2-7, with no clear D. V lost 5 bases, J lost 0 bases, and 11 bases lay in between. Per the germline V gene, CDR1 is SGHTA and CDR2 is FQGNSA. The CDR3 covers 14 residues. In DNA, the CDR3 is TGTGCCAGCAGCGTCCAGTACACCTCCTACGAGCAGTACTTC. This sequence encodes CASSVQYTSYEQYF.

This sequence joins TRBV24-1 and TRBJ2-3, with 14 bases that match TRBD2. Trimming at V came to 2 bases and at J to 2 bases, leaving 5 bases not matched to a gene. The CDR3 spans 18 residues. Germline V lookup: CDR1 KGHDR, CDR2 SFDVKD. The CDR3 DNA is TGTGCCACCAGTGATTCCGGGACTAGCGGGGGACTCACAGATACGCAGTATTTT. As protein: CATSDSGTSGGLTDTQYF.

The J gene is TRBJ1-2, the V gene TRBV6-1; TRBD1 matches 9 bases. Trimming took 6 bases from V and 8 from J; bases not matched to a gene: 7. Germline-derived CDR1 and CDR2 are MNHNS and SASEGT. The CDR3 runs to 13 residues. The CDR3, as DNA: TGTGCCAGCAGACCACAGGGGGCTCGGGGCTACACCTTC. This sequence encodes CASRPQGARGYTF.

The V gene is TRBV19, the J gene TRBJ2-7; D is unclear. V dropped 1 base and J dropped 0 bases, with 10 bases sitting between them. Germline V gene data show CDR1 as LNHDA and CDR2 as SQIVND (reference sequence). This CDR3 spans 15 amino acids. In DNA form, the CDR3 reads TGTGCCAGTAGTATAGGACGGAAGACCTCCTACGAGCAGTACTTC. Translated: CASSIGRKTSYEQYF.

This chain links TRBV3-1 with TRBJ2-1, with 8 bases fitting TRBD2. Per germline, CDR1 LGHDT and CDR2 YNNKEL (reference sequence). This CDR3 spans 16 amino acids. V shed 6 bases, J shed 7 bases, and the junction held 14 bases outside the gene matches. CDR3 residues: CASSEYRGGSRNEQFF. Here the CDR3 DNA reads TGTGCCAGCAGTGAATATCGGGGGGGGTCTCGGAATGAGCAGTTCTTC.

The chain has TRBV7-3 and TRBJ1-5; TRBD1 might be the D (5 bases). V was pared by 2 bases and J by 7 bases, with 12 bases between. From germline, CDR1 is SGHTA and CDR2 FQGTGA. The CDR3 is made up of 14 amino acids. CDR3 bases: TGTGCCAGCAGCTTAGGGATGGGGGACCAGCCCCAGCATTTT. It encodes CASSLGMGDQPQHF.

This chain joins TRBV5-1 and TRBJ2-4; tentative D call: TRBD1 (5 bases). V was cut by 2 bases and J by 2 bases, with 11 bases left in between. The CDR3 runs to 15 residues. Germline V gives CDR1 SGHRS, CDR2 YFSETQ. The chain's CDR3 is CASSLSSGSKNIQYF. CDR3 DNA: TGCGCCAGCAGCTTAAGTTCAGGGTCCAAAAACATTCAGTACTTC.

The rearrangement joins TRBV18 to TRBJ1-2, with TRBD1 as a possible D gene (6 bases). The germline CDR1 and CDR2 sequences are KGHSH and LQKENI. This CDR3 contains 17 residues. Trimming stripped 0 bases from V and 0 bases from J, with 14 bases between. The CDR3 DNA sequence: TGTGCCAGCTCACCACCCATTTTCACAGGGACTAACTATGGCTACACCTTC. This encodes CASSPPIFTGTNYGYTF.

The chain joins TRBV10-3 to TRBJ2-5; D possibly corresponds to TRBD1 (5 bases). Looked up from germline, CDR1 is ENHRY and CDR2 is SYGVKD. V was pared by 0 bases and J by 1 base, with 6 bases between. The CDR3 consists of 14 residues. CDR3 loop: CAISESGAQETQYF. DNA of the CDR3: TGTGCCATCAGTGAGTCAGGGGCCCAAGAGACCCAGTACTTC.

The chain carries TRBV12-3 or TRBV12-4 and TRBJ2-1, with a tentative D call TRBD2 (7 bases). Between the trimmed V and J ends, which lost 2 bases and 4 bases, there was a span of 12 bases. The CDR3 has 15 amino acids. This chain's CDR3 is CASSLWGGAYNEQFF. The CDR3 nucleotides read TGTGCCAGCAGTTTATGGGGGGGCGCTTACAATGAGCAGTTCTTC.

CDR3 residues: CASSPPRGPNTGELFF. DNA for the CDR3: TGTGCCAGCTCACCACCAAGGGGCCCGAACACCGGGGAGCTGTTTTTT. The chain joins TRBV18 to TRBJ2-2, with a possible D match to TRBD1 (5 bases). Trimming took off 0 bases at V and 0 bases at J, with 8 bases between the two ends. CDR3 length equals 16 residues. CDR1 is KGHSH and CDR2 is LQKENI in the germline V gene.

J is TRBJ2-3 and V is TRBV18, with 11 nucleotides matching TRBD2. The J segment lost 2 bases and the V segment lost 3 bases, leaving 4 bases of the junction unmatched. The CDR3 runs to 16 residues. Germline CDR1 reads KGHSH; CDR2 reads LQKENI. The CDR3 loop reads CASSPLLAGVTDTQYF. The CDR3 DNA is TGTGCCAGCTCACCTCTACTAGCGGGGGTCACAGATACGCAGTATTTT.

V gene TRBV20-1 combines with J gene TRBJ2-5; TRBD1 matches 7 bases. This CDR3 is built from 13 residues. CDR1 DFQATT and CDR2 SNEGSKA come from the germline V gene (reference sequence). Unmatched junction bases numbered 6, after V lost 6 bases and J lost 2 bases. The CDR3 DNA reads TGCAGTGCCGCCGGCAGGGGGCAAGAGACCCAGTACTTC. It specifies CSAAGRGQETQYF.

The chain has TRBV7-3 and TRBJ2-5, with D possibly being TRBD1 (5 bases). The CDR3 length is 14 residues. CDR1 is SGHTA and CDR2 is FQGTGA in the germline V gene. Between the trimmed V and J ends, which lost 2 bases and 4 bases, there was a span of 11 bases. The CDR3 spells CASSLESTGETQYF. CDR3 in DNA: TGTGCCAGCAGCTTAGAGTCCACAGGAGAGACCCAGTACTTC.

Here the CDR3 reads CAWSNQGTIYF. DNA for the CDR3: TGTGCCTGGAGTAACCAGGGCACCATATATTTT. The rearrangement links TRBV30 to TRBJ1-3; a weak D match, TRBD1 (5 bases). This CDR3 is 11 amino acids long. Germline lookup yields CDR1 GTSNPN and CDR2 SVGIG (reference sequence). V was clipped by 2 bases and J by 9 bases, with 8 bases between them.

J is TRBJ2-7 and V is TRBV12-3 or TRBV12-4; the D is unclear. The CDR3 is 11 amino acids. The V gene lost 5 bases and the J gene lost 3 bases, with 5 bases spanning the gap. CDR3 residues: CASSPYYEQYF. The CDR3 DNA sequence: TGTGCCAGCAGTCCCTACTACGAGCAGTACTTC.